The 26 T cell receptor beta chains below all came from one sample that was sequenced in a study of blood T cell repertoires in COVID-19. Clones were read by immunoSEQ multiplex PCR, and TCRdb kept only the in-frame ones, dropping some. The sample includes under 200,000 clones, around four fifths of them seen just once. The sequencing input was peripheral blood. These receptors all come from a woman aged 65 to 85 with COVID-19, enrolled during active disease.

The chain couples TRBV10-2 to TRBJ1-1, with unresolved D. Germline V lookup: CDR1 WSHSY, CDR2 SAAADI. The CDR3 consists of 13 residues. Trimming pared 6 bases from V and 5 bases from J, leaving 13 bases between. The CDR3 coding sequence is TGCGCCAGCAGGGTAGGGAGTGGAACTGAAGCTTTCTTT. As protein: CASRVGSGTEAFF.

This chain links TRBV5-1 with TRBJ1-1; TRBD1 aligns across 11 bases. With V trimmed by 4 bases and J by 6 bases, 8 bases remained unmatched. The CDR3 loop spans 15 amino acids. CDR1 and CDR2 from the germline V gene are SGHRS and YFSETQ. In nucleotides, the CDR3 is TGCGCCAGCAGCCCCCTGGGACAGGGGGTCCCTGAAGCTTTCTTT. Translated: CASSPLGQGVPEAFF.

V usage is TRBV18 and J usage is TRBJ1-6, with 8 bases aligning to TRBD1. This CDR3 has 17 amino acids. V lost 4 bases to trimming and J lost 8 bases; unmatched junction nucleotides: 13. Looked up from germline, CDR1 is KGHSH and CDR2 is LQKENI. Here the CDR3 DNA reads TGTGCCAGCTCACGTGACAGGGGCGGATTCGGGGATTCACCCCTCCACTTT. Its protein is CASSRDRGGFGDSPLHF. Full variable domain (remainder filled in from reference TRBV18 and TRBJ1-6): NAGVMQNPRHLVRRRGQEARLRCSPMKGHSHVYWYRQLPEEGLKFMVYLQKENIIDESGMPKERFSAEFPKEGPSILRIQQVVRGDSAAYFCASSRDRGGFGDSPLHFGNGTRLTVT.

This chain joins TRBV28 and TRBJ1-1, with unresolved D. This CDR3 contains 14 residues. Germline lookup yields CDR1 MDHEN and CDR2 SYDVKM. Trimming left V 5 bases short and J 5 bases short, with 15 bases between. CDR3 loop: CASSIRIGVTEAFF. In DNA, the CDR3 is TGTGCCAGCAGTATCCGAATCGGGGTGACTGAAGCTTTCTTT.

The genes are TRBV29-1 and TRBJ1-2; 9 bases are a match to TRBD1. The junction had 8 bases not matched to a gene; V was cut back by 3 bases and J by 6 bases. The CDR3 totals 14 residues. Per germline, CDR1 SQVTM and CDR2 ANQGSEA. The CDR3 here is CSVDLGTGTHGYTF. CDR3 nucleotide sequence: TGCAGCGTTGATCTAGGGACAGGGACCCATGGCTACACCTTC.

This clone was seen more than once but under ten times. The chain couples TRBV7-9 to TRBJ2-5, with a possible D match to TRBD1 (6 bases). Trimming stripped 4 bases from V and 4 bases from J, with 13 bases between. The CDR3 sequence is 14 residues long. Germline CDR1 SEHNR, CDR2 FQNEAQ (reference sequence). CDR3 in DNA: TGTGCCAGCAGCTCCGTCAGGGGCGCAGAGACCCAGTACTTC. It yields the protein CASSSVRGAETQYF.

This clone was counted a few times. V gene TRBV24-1 combines with J gene TRBJ1-5, with D maybe TRBD1 (5 bases). Trimming shortened V by 1 base and J by 2 bases, and 8 bases separated the two germline ends. This CDR3 has 15 amino acids. Germline CDR1 is KGHDR and CDR2 is SFDVKD. The CDR3 region is CATSDLGEGNQPQHF. DNA of the CDR3: TGTGCCACCAGTGATTTAGGGGAAGGCAATCAGCCCCAGCATTTT.

The chain employs TRBV10-3 and TRBJ2-3, with 11 nucleotides matching TRBD2. CDR3 length: 14 residues. Trimming took 8 bases from V and 4 from J; bases not matched to a gene: 5. Germline CDR1 and CDR2: ENHRY and SYGVKD. The DNA of the CDR3 is TGTGCCATCTCCCCGGGACTAGCGGCAGATACGCAGTATTTT. Protein: CAISPGLAADTQYF.

This clone was recorded once. This chain connects TRBV19 to TRBJ1-5; TRBD1 is a possible D gene (6 bases). Germline CDR1 LNHDA, CDR2 SQIVND (reference sequence). CDR3 length: 15 residues. Trimming removed 5 bases at V and 1 base at J, with 12 bases between. The CDR3 here is CASSRQVLSNQPQHF. DNA of the CDR3: TGTGCCAGTAGTCGACAGGTCCTCAGCAATCAGCCCCAGCATTTT.

V gene TRBV5-1 combines with J gene TRBJ2-5; D is undetermined. Germline V lookup: CDR1 SGHRS, CDR2 YFSETQ. The CDR3 runs to 16 residues. With 0 bases removed from V and 5 bases from J, the gap between germline ends came to 17 bases. In DNA, the CDR3 is TGCGCCAGCAGCTTGGTGTTGGCCAGGTCGTCGGAGACCCAGTACTTC. This gives the protein CASSLVLARSSETQYF.

The chain has TRBV30 and TRBJ2-5, with 8 bases identical to TRBD2. Germline CDR1 and CDR2: GTSNPN and SVGIG (reference sequence). The V and J ends lost 0 bases and 5 bases, in that order; junction bases with no gene match: 11. The CDR3 is made up of 16 amino acids. The DNA of the CDR3 is TGTGCCTGGAGTGTACCAGTAGCGGGACCTCTTGAGACCCAGTACTTC. Its protein product is CAWSVPVAGPLETQYF.

The V gene is TRBV30, the J gene TRBJ1-6; 7 bases match TRBD1. The CDR3 length is 13 residues. CDR1 is GTSNPN and CDR2 is SVGIG in the germline V gene (reference sequence). V dropped 5 bases and J dropped 6; count of bases not matched to a gene: 4. CDR3: CAWLGQPNSPLHF. The CDR3 nucleotides read TGTGCCTGGTTGGGACAGCCTAATTCACCCCTCCACTTT.

The rearrangement links TRBV13 to TRBJ1-2; 7 bases map to TRBD1. CDR1 is PRHDT and CDR2 is FYEKMQ in the germline V gene (reference sequence). J was trimmed by 7 bases and V by 6 bases; bases with no gene match: 5. This CDR3 region has 12 residues. CDR3 residues: CASSVGGGGYTF. CDR3 DNA: TGTGCCAGCAGTGTAGGGGGCGGTGGCTACACCTTC.

The chain employs TRBV2 and TRBJ1-4, with 8 bases matching TRBD1. Germline-derived CDR1 and CDR2 are SNHLY and FYNNEI. Unmatched junction bases numbered 3, after V lost 6 bases and J lost 0 bases. The CDR3 loop spans 15 amino acids. CDR3 sequence reads: CASRGQDTTNEKLFF. As DNA, the CDR3 is TGTGCCAGCAGGGGACAGGATACAACTAATGAAAAACTGTTTTTT.

The chain couples TRBV10-3 to TRBJ1-2; a weak D match, TRBD1 (6 bases). Germline CDR1 and CDR2: ENHRY and SYGVKD. V was pared by 7 bases and J by 4 bases, with 19 bases between. The CDR3 spans 15 residues. The CDR3 bases are TGTGCCATCACCTCGCGGGAGGGGGGCGGCTATGGCTACACCTTC. This gives the protein CAITSREGGGYGYTF.

The chain's CDR3 is CASQRIESTDTQYF. The CDR3 DNA sequence: TGTGCCAGCCAGCGGATCGAAAGCACAGATACGCAGTATTTT. The chain carries TRBV2 and TRBJ2-3; D perhaps matches TRBD2 (5 bases). CDR3 length: 14 residues. V dropped 8 bases and J dropped 0 bases, with 12 bases sitting between them. Germline loops: CDR1 SNHLY, CDR2 FYNNEI. The full variable domain, completed using reference TRBV2 and TRBJ2-3, is EPEVTQTPSHQVTQMGQEVILRCVPISNHLYFYWYRQILGQKVEFLVSFYNNEISEKSEIFDDQFSVERPDGSNFTLKIRSTKLEDSAMYFCASQRIESTDTQYFGPGTRLTVL.

This rearrangement joins TRBV5-1 to TRBJ2-1, with 11 bases fitting TRBD2. The V segment lost 5 bases and the J segment 8 bases; nucleotides outside the gene matches: 12. This CDR3 region has 16 residues. Germline CDR1 SGHRS, CDR2 YFSETQ. CDR3 residues: CASRSRGLAGGDEQFF. The CDR3 bases are TGCGCCAGCAGATCTCGCGGTCTAGCGGGAGGCGATGAGCAGTTCTTC.

The chain has TRBV21-1 and TRBJ1-1; whether TRBD1, the table's D call, matches the DNA was not checked. TRBV21-1 is designated a pseudogene. The CDR3 length is 13 residues. CDR3 in amino acids: CASTARGDTEAFF. The CDR3 DNA sequence: TGTGCCAGCACGGCCAGGGGGGACACTGAAGCTTTCTTT.

In this sample, this clone turned up a few times. The chain recombines TRBV6-5 with TRBJ1-4; perhaps TRBD1 as D (6 bases). Between the trimmed V and J ends, which lost 10 bases and 7 bases, there was a span of 13 bases. This CDR3 has 12 residues. Germline V gives CDR1 MNHEY, CDR2 SVGAGI. The CDR3 DNA sequence: TGTGCCACCGCACAGGGTGGTGAAAAACTGTTTTTT. Amino acid sequence: CATAQGGEKLFF.

This chain joins TRBV28 and TRBJ2-5, with 7 bases matching TRBD1. This CDR3 region has 14 residues. V shed 6 bases, J shed 1 base, and the junction held 5 bases outside the gene matches. CDR1 MDHEN and CDR2 SYDVKM come from the germline V gene. DNA of the CDR3: TGTGCCAGCAGAAGAGGGACAGTCCAAGAGACCCAGTACTTC. This codes for CASRRGTVQETQYF. Full variable domain (outside the CDR3, taken from reference TRBV28 and TRBJ2-5): DVKVTQSSRYLVKRTGEKVFLECVQDMDHENMFWYRQDPGLGLRLIYFSYDVKMKEKGDIPEGYSVSREKKERFSLILESASTNQTSMYLCASRRGTVQETQYFGPGTRLLVL.

The chain carries TRBV18 and TRBJ1-2, with D possibly TRBD1 on 5 matching bases. V lost 2 bases, J lost 7 bases, and 8 bases lay in between. CDR1 KGHSH and CDR2 LQKENI come from the germline V gene. The CDR3 extends over 12 amino acids. CDR3 nucleotide sequence: TGTGCCAGCTCACCATGGGGGGTTGGCTACACCTTC. It encodes CASSPWGVGYTF.

The chain has TRBV3-1 (or the pseudogene TRBV3-2) and TRBJ2-1; 12 nucleotides align to TRBD2. The CDR3 has 16 residues. Looked up from germline, CDR1 is LGHDT and CDR2 is YNNKEL (reference sequence). V shed 4 bases and J 2 bases; nucleotides not matched to a gene: 3. The CDR3, as DNA: TGTGCCAGCAGCCCGCGACTAGCGGGAGCCTACAATGAGCAGTTCTTC. It yields the protein CASSPRLAGAYNEQFF.

The V gene is TRBV12-3 or TRBV12-4, the J gene TRBJ2-3; the D is unclear. Between the trimmed V and J ends, which lost 3 bases and 5 bases, there was a span of 3 bases. This CDR3 has 11 residues. CDR3 sequence reads: CASSFKDTQYF. The CDR3 bases are TGTGCCAGCAGTTTTAAAGATACGCAGTATTTT.

This chain uses TRBV27 with TRBJ2-2; 8 nucleotides match TRBD2. The CDR3 consists of 15 residues. CDR1 is MNHEY and CDR2 is SMNVEV in the germline V gene (reference sequence). Losses at the gene ends were 7 bases for V and 7 bases for J; bases not matched to a gene: 11. This CDR3 reads CASTRGGRTDGELFF. In nucleotides, the CDR3 is TGTGCCAGCACCCGGGGCGGGAGGACGGACGGGGAGCTGTTTTTT.

The chain is built from TRBV3-1 (or the pseudogene TRBV3-2) and TRBJ2-7; no reliable D call. Trimming shortened V by 4 bases and J by 4 bases, and 11 bases separated the two germline ends. The CDR3 has 13 residues. The germline V gene has CDR1 LGHDT and CDR2 YNNKEL (reference sequence). For the CDR3, the DNA is TGTGCCAGCAGCCGCCTGGGCTTATACGAGCAGTACTTC. Protein sequence: CASSRLGLYEQYF.

This chain links TRBV28 with TRBJ2-3, with D possibly being TRBD2 (6 bases). Germline V lookup: CDR1 MDHEN, CDR2 SYDVKM. The germline V and J ends were trimmed by 6 bases and 2 bases, with 15 bases remaining between them. This CDR3 has 15 amino acids. The chain's CDR3 is CASSLLARDTDTQYF. CDR3 nucleotide sequence: TGTGCCAGCAGCCTACTAGCTAGGGACACAGATACGCAGTATTTT.